The rows below give T cell receptor beta chains drawn from one sample of a study of identical twins. TCRdb redid the calling of the 5' RACE reads with MiXCR, one entry per CDR3 protein. The sample holds 310,000 or so distinct CDR3 sequences, over 8.5% seen once. This sample was also put to use in a study of yellow fever vaccine responses in identical twins.

The specimen sequenced was CD8+ T cells sorted from blood. All receptors come from a woman between 18 and 29 years old in good health. CDR3s include the opening cysteine and the closing phenylalanine or tryptophan. The D gene is left open where the match is weak. A clone size is listed for some rows: how often the clone was seen (once, few, many), or a class if it is expanded.

j_call,d_call,clone_size,v_call,cdr3_nt,cdr3_aa
TRBJ2-7,-,many,TRBV6-2/TRBV6-3,TGTGCCAGCAGTTACGGCAGGGGAAACGAGCAGTACTTC,CASSYGRGNEQYF
TRBJ2-1,-,-,TRBV7-2,TGTGCCAGCAGCTTAGGGAGGTCGGCGTACGTGTACGATGAGCAGTTCTTC,CASSLGRSAYVYDEQFF
TRBJ1-1,TRBD1,-,TRBV7-8,TGTGCCAGCAGCTCCCACACAGGGGGAGTGAACACTGAAGCTTTCTTT,CASSSHTGGVNTEAFF
TRBJ1-1,-,many,TRBV11-2,TGTGCCAGCAGCTTAGGATCCCTCACTGAAGCTTTCTTT,CASSLGSLTEAFF
TRBJ2-3,-,-,TRBV5-6,TGTGCCAGCAGCTTCTCTGCGGCGGCAGATACGCAGTATTTT,CASSFSAAADTQYF
TRBJ2-1,-,-,TRBV12-3/TRBV12-4,TGTGCCACCCGGCCGGCGGACTCCTACAATGAGCAGTTCTTC,CATRPADSYNEQFF
TRBJ1-6,TRBD1,many,TRBV5-8,TGTGCCAGCAGCCCTGGACAGGGAAGCGGAGGATCACCCCTCCACTTT,CASSPGQGSGGSPLHF
TRBJ2-7,-,many,TRBV27,TGTGCCAGCGGACCCCAAGGGAACGAGCAGTACTTC,CASGPQGNEQYF
TRBJ2-7,-,many,TRBV7-9,TGTGCCAGCAGCTCCCGGATGAGCTCCTACGAGCAGTACTTC,CASSSRMSSYEQYF
TRBJ2-3,TRBD2,few,TRBV6-5,TGTGCCAGCAGTTTACTAGCGGGGGGAGAGGATACGCAGTATTTT,CASSLLAGGEDTQYF
TRBJ2-7,TRBD1,-,TRBV7-7,TGTGCTAGCAGCTTAGGGACAGGAAGAGAGTACGAGCAGTACTTC,CASSLGTGREYEQYF
TRBJ2-3,TRBD1,many,TRBV12-3/TRBV12-4,TGTGCCAGCAGTGACAGGGTGTACACAGATACGCAGTATTTT,CASSDRVYTDTQYF
TRBJ2-1,-,many,TRBV28,TGTGCCAGCAGTTTACTTGTCAGCTCCTACAATGAGCAGTTCTTC,CASSLLVSSYNEQFF
TRBJ2-7,TRBD2,once,TRBV4-3,TGCGCCAGCAGCCAAGATAAGGCTAGCGGGCCCACCTACGAGCAGTACTTC,CASSQDKASGPTYEQYF
TRBJ2-3,-,few,TRBV6-2/TRBV6-3,TGTGCCAGCAGCCACCGCTATACGCAGTATTTT,CASSHRYTQYF
TRBJ2-7,-,-,TRBV4-2,TGTGCCAGCAGCCAAGATTTCCAGACGCTTAGCGGATACTACGAGCAGTACTTC,CASSQDFQTLSGYYEQYF
TRBJ2-1,TRBD1,-,TRBV20-1,TGCAGTGCTGGCACAGGGGAAGGGTACAATGAGCAGTTCTTC,CSAGTGEGYNEQFF
TRBJ2-7,-,many,TRBV7-9,TGTGCCAGCAGCTTAGTGGGGGCTTCGTACGAGCAGTACTTC,CASSLVGASYEQYF
TRBJ2-1,TRBD2,few,TRBV7-8,TGTGCCAGCAGCCCGAGCAACGACCTAGCGGGGCCATACAATGAGCAGTTCTTC,CASSPSNDLAGPYNEQFF
TRBJ2-7,-,-,TRBV19,TGTGCCAGTAGTCTCAATACGACGCAGTACTTC,CASSLNTTQYF